This T cell receptor beta chain stems from a study of cytomegalovirus exposure and HLA in healthy donors. Background on the study: The Caucasian-associated ancestry cluster held over 80% of 398 genotyped donors.

The germline gives CDR1 LGHNA, CDR2 YNFKEQ. V was pared by 2 bases and J by 0 bases, with 10 bases of the junction left unmatched. CDR3 length: 18 amino acids. As concerns this clone: Its antigen is as yet unknown.

PCR used 60 Vbeta primers and 13 Jbeta primers. Using immunoSEQ multiplex PCR, the repertoire was profiled, and TCRdb retains in-frame clones only, with some absent. The sample consists of fewer than 150,000 clones, 65% to 80% of them appearing once. Findings and caveats of the study: Later analysis reportedly placed an Asian-associated ancestry cluster below the roughly 700-donor mean in N-insertions. Several top significant clusters appeared, in a later analysis, to be linked to common viral pathogens.

Sequenced material: PBMCs. The origin of this receptor is a woman between 40 and 55 years old in good health and CMV-seropositive. The chain recombines TRBV4-2 with TRBJ1-3; TRBD1 matches at 7 bases. Here the CDR3 reads CASSQPSGQTFSGNTIYF. The CDR3 nucleotides read TGTGCCAGCAGCCAACCCTCGGGACAGACCTTCTCTGGAAACACCATATATTTT.